This paragraph covers one T cell receptor beta chain sequence. Its antigen is currently unknown. V lost 4 bases and J 4 bases, leaving 7 bases between the germline ends. The CDR3 is 12 residues long. Germline V gene lookup returns CDR1 SNHLY and CDR2 FYNNEI. The PCR contained 60 Vbeta and 13 Jbeta primers. Repertoires were generated with immunoSEQ multiplex PCR, while TCRdb's copy carries only in-frame clones and drops some. The sample consists of fewer than 200,000 clones, roughly 84% of them appearing once. This specimen belongs to a study of cytomegalovirus exposure and HLA in healthy donors. Study at large: Counted in an early data release were tens of millions of unique TCRs from HLA-typed donors.

As for the donors, each was a healthy bone marrow donor. Study-level findings and limits: It was taken for granted in presence/absence analyses that sequencing depth across donors was roughly uniform. High sensitivity and specificity were reportedly achieved when the classifier diagnosed cytomegalovirus status.

The V gene is TRBV2, the J gene TRBJ2-5; D gene unclear. The specimen sequenced was PBMCs. The source of this sequence is a man aged 25-45 years in good health and CMV-seropositive. Here the CDR3 DNA reads TGTGCCAGCAGTGTGAGTCGAGAGACCCAGTACTTC. Its translation is CASSVSRETQYF.